This note documents a single T cell receptor beta chain sequence. The sample comes from a study of T cell repertoires in cytomegalovirus infection. Overall study: Indications came from public TCR beta signatures; they pointed to CMV infection and to a matching HLA type.

One entry per CDR3 protein results from TCRdb running MiXCR on the reads. The table has more than 250,000 distinct CDR3 sequences, approximately 14% seen once. The CDR3 length is 15 residues. The germline V gene encodes CDR1 MNHNY and CDR2 SVGAGI (reference sequence). The V and J ends lost 7 bases and 0 bases, in that order; junction bases with no gene match: 6. This TCR was sampled from a human donor in good health (CMV status not recorded). Some clones in this sample may be carry-over from other donors' samples. The specimen sequenced was PBMCs. The chain is built from TRBV6-6 and TRBJ2-1; 7 nucleotides line up with TRBD1. The CDR3 reads CASTDRLSSYNEQFF. The CDR3 coding sequence is TGTGCCAGCACGGACAGGTTGAGCTCCTACAATGAGCAGTTCTTC.